Sequencing of this T cell receptor (beta chain) was carried out in a study of low-dose radiotherapy and immunotherapy resistance in tumors. Study information: With fractions of 0.5 Gy given every 2 weeks, Cohort 1 accumulated a total of 6.5 Gy. The schedule for Cohort 2 used 1 Gy per fraction every two weeks, which added up to 13 Gy over 26 weeks.

TRAV- and TRBV-specific primers were used for first-strand cDNA, which covered alpha and beta chains. The TCRs were subjected to amplification over around 18 PCR cycles employing a constant-region primer in conjunction with a V-primer adapter. Through in vitro transcription, the mRNA that had been isolated was amplified. TCRdb itself ran the reads through MiXCR, one entry per CDR3 protein. The data show 95,000 to 100,000 distinct CDR3 sequences, less than 25% seen once. Comment on this clonotype: One base separates it from a far larger clone, so it is likely a read error.

V was clipped by 5 bases and J by 10 bases; unmatched bases: 11. This CDR3 has 15 residues. Germline V gives CDR1 MNHEY, CDR2 SVGEGT. The time point: after trial treatment. As for treatment: LDRT plus nivolumab, ipilimumab, low-dose cyclophosphamide and aspirin (RACIN trial). In the RACIN dose-escalation trial, donors got nivolumab plus ipilimumab with aspirin, cyclophosphamide and radiotherapy. This TCR came from a male donor with prostate cancer. Sample: PBMCs, taken after low-dose radiotherapy plus immunotherapy. J is TRBJ2-1 and V is TRBV6-2 or TRBV6-3; the match to TRBD1 covers 10 bases. The CDR3 here is CASSEWDRGLYEQFF. Here the CDR3 DNA reads TGTGCCAGCAGTGAGTGGGACAGGGGACTCTACGAGCAGTTCTTC.